These 18 T cell receptor beta chains were sequenced from one sample in a study of CD8 T cells in ankylosing spondylitis. TCRdb re-analysed the 5' RACE reads in MiXCR, keeping a single row per CDR3 protein. Of fewer than 250,000 distinct CDR3 sequences listed, roughly 24% were seen once; the top ten hold approximately 6.6%. Sample: blood, either unsorted or a sorted T cell fraction (not recorded which). The receptors originated from a male donor with ankylosing spondylitis or in good health (not recorded which).

The gene calls are TRBV29-1 and TRBJ2-3; maybe TRBD1 (5 bases). Per germline, CDR1 SQVTM and CDR2 ANQGSEA. The CDR3 is 13 amino acids. V lost 6 bases and J 4 bases, leaving 14 bases between the germline ends. In DNA, the CDR3 is TGCAGCGTACGAGGAAGGGGATCAGATACGCAGTATTTT. It is translated as CSVRGRGSDTQYF.

This clonotype came up a few times. The chain employs TRBV20-1 and TRBJ2-1, with 11 bases aligning to TRBD2. This CDR3 comprises 17 residues. In germline, CDR1 is DFQATT, CDR2 SNEGSKA (reference sequence). With V trimmed by 3 bases and J by 7 bases, 14 bases remained unmatched. The CDR3 here is CSASLRLAGTGRNEQFF. In DNA form, the CDR3 reads TGCAGTGCTAGCCTCCGACTAGCGGGAACGGGGCGGAATGAGCAGTTCTTC.

This clonotype was observed at least ten times. V usage is TRBV20-1 and J usage is TRBJ1-5; D call uncertain. Germline loops: CDR1 DFQATT, CDR2 SNEGSKA (reference sequence). The CDR3 is 14 amino acids. V shed 6 bases and J shed 0 bases, with 12 bases lying between them. The CDR3 protein is CSARDFGSNQPQHF. CDR3 nucleotide sequence: TGCAGTGCCCGGGATTTTGGTAGCAATCAGCCCCAGCATTTT.

This clonotype was seen a few times. V gene TRBV21-1 combines with J gene TRBJ1-3. TRBV21-1 is shown as a pseudogene. The length of the CDR3 is 12 residues. The CDR3 DNA sequence: TGTGCCAGCAGCAAAGGTCATAGCACCATATATTTT. It encodes CASSKGHSTIYF.

This clonotype was recorded at least ten times. The chain joins TRBV5-6 to TRBJ2-7; D remains unclear. The CDR3 is made up of 16 amino acids. The germline V and J ends were trimmed by 0 bases and 0 bases, with 13 bases remaining between them. Germline CDR1 is SGHDT and CDR2 is YYEEEE. For the CDR3, the DNA is TGTGCCAGCAGCTTGGTCCAAGGCTCAAGCTCCTACGAGCAGTACTTC. Translated: CASSLVQGSSSYEQYF.

This clonotype was seen ten or more times. The chain links TRBV5-6 to TRBJ2-2, with D perhaps assigned TRBD1 or TRBD2 (5 bases each). With 0 bases removed from V and 11 bases from J, the gap between germline ends came to 17 bases. The CDR3 covers 15 residues. Germline V gives CDR1 SGHDT, CDR2 YYEEEE. The CDR3 nucleotides are TGTGCCAGCAGCTTGGTGGGACCCCCCGGGCGAGAGCTGTTTTTT. It is translated as CASSLVGPPGRELFF.

This clonotype was detected only a few times. The V gene is TRBV20-1, the J gene TRBJ2-1; either TRBD1 or TRBD2 may fit D (6 bases each). CDR3 size: 12 residues. Germline V gene lookup returns CDR1 DFQATT and CDR2 SNEGSKA (reference sequence). V dropped 2 bases and J dropped 15 bases, with 17 bases sitting between them. CDR3 in amino acids: CSARPGFGGRFF. CDR3 in DNA: TGCAGTGCTAGACCCGGGTTCGGGGGCAGGTTCTTC.

The sample holds many counts of this clonotype. The genes are TRBV5-1 and TRBJ1-5; D unresolved. The length of the CDR3 is 15 residues. Trimming removed 4 bases at V and 6 bases at J, with 17 bases between. Germline loops: CDR1 SGHRS, CDR2 YFSETQ. DNA for the CDR3: TGCGCCAGCAGCCCGGAGGGAGAGTATGGTCAGCCCCAGCATTTT. Translation gives CASSPEGEYGQPQHF.

This clonotype was recorded many times. J is TRBJ2-2 and V is TRBV5-1; D ambiguous. The CDR3 is made up of 14 amino acids. V was trimmed by 1 base and J by 4 bases, leaving 8 bases between them. Germline CDR1 reads SGHRS; CDR2 reads YFSETQ. CDR3 nucleotides: TGCGCCAGCAGCTTGACGTCCACCACCGGGGAGCTGTTTTTT. Its translation is CASSLTSTTGELFF.

The chain carries TRBV6-5 and TRBJ2-7; D might be TRBD2 (5 bases). V dropped 0 bases and J dropped 7 bases, with 13 bases sitting between them. The CDR3 consists of 14 residues. CDR1 MNHEY and CDR2 SVGAGI come from the germline V gene. In DNA, the CDR3 is TGTGCCAGCAGTTACTCCGGGCCGAGGGAGGAGCAGTACTTC. This translates into CASSYSGPREEQYF.

The V and J genes are TRBV12-3 or TRBV12-4 and TRBJ2-3; 7 nucleotides match TRBD2. Trimming took 3 bases from V and 1 from J; bases not matched to a gene: 4. The CDR3 is 15 amino acids. The CDR3, as DNA: TGTGCCAGCAGTTTCGCGGGAGTGGGCACAGATACGCAGTATTTT. Translated: CASSFAGVGTDTQYF.

The CDR3 reads CASRQTSWGLVETQYF. The CDR3 coding sequence is TGTGCCAGCAGGCAAACTAGCTGGGGGTTGGTGGAGACCCAGTACTTC. The chain links TRBV6-1 to TRBJ2-5, with D possibly matching TRBD2 (6 bases). Germline CDR1 MNHNS, CDR2 SASEGT. The CDR3 is 16 residues long. V was trimmed by 6 bases and J by 5 bases, leaving 22 bases between them.

This clonotype was detected many times. Sequence at one end of the junction differs from germline and may be a read error. The genes are TRBV5-1 and TRBJ2-7; the D call may be TRBD1 or TRBD2 (5 bases each). Germline V gene data show CDR1 as SGHRS and CDR2 as YFSETQ. This CDR3 is 14 amino acids long. CDR3 nucleotides: TGTGCCAGCAGTTTGGCAGGGAGCTCCTACGAGCAGTACTTC. It encodes CASSLAGSSYEQYF.

The chain carries TRBV20-1 and TRBJ2-6, with 7 bases identical to TRBD1. Losses at the gene ends were 3 bases for V and 2 bases for J; bases not matched to a gene: 10. CDR1 is DFQATT and CDR2 is SNEGSKA in the germline V gene (reference sequence). The CDR3 length is 17 residues. The CDR3 spells CSASMTGYEAGANVLTF. The CDR3 region has the DNA TGCAGTGCTAGCATGACAGGGTACGAGGCTGGGGCCAACGTCCTGACTTTC.

There are many counts of this clonotype. This chain uses TRBV18 with TRBJ2-7; 7 positions match TRBD2. The CDR3 length is 15 residues. The germline V gene has CDR1 KGHSH and CDR2 LQKENI. The V and J ends lost 5 bases and 4 bases, in that order; junction bases with no gene match: 11. CDR3 amino acids: CASSVSTGGVYEQYF. In nucleotides, the CDR3 is TGTGCCAGCTCAGTTTCGACGGGAGGAGTTTACGAGCAGTACTTC.

This clonotype was picked up a small number of times. The genes are TRBV3-1 and TRBJ1-5; a possible D gene is TRBD1 (5 bases). The CDR3 consists of 18 residues. The germline gives CDR1 LGHDT, CDR2 YNNKEL (reference sequence). The V end was cut by 0 bases, the J end by 0 bases, with 15 bases between. This CDR3 reads CASSQEIPGVISNQPQHF. In DNA form, the CDR3 reads TGTGCCAGCAGCCAAGAGATTCCGGGGGTCATTAGCAATCAGCCCCAGCATTTT.

The gene calls are TRBV20-1 and TRBJ2-3; D might be TRBD1 or TRBD2, each matching 5 bases. The V end was cut by 1 base, the J end by 6 bases, with 11 bases between. Germline loops: CDR1 DFQATT, CDR2 SNEGSKA (reference sequence). The CDR3 has 13 amino acids. CDR3 in amino acids: CSARGTGTDTQYF. In nucleotides, the CDR3 is TGCAGTGCTAGAGGGACCGGGACGGATACGCAGTATTTT.

V gene TRBV15 combines with J gene TRBJ2-3; the D gene is possibly TRBD1 (6 bases). The CDR3 spans 12 residues. Germline V lookup: CDR1 LNHNV, CDR2 YYDKDF (reference sequence). V lost 8 bases and J 9 bases, leaving 15 bases between the germline ends. The CDR3 sequence: CATFETGNTQYF. CDR3 nucleotide sequence: TGTGCCACCTTCGAAACAGGGAACACGCAGTATTTT.